This T cell receptor (beta chain) was captured by sequencing in a study of cytomegalovirus exposure and HLA in healthy donors. Overall study findings and caveats: In vitro confirmation showed a few CMV-associated chains to be CMV antigen specific. Clonal expansion was found to be greater in HLA-associated TCR beta chains than in equally common others in a later analysis.

With 60 Vbeta and 13 Jbeta primers, the PCR was carried out. Clones were sequenced by immunoSEQ multiplex PCR, and TCRdb holds only the in-frame ones, with some missing. The table lists fewer than 250,000 clones, over 80% of them singletons. The length of the CDR3 is 15 residues. The V and J ends lost 5 bases and 5 bases, in that order; junction bases with no gene match: 9. The germline CDR1 and CDR2 sequences are MNHEY and SMNVEV (reference sequence). Details on this clone: Its specificity is not known.

The donors gave bone marrow, and they were healthy. This TCR derives from a boy younger than 10 in good health and CMV-seronegative. Sequencing was done on a sample of PBMCs. The chain couples TRBV27 to TRBJ1-2; the match to TRBD1 covers 9 bases. CDR3 region: CASSPTGTGFYGYTF. As DNA, the CDR3 is TGTGCCAGCAGTCCAACCGGGACAGGGTTTTATGGCTACACCTTC.